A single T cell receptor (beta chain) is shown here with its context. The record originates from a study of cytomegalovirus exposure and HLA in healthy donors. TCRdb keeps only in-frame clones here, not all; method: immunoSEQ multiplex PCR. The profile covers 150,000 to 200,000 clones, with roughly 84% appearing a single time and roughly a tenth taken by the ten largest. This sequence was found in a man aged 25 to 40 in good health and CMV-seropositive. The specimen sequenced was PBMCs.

CDR3 DNA sequence: TGTGCCAGCAGTTTTTGGAAGGGACTAGCGGAGATTGAGCAGTTCTTC. This gives the protein CASSFWKGLAEIEQFF. The chain uses TRBV28 and TRBJ2-1; 11 bases line up with TRBD2. The CDR3 covers 16 residues. J gave up 9 bases and V 3 bases, and 10 bases lay outside the gene matches. Germline CDR1 reads MDHEN; CDR2 reads SYDVKM. Full variable domain (missing parts from reference TRBV28 and TRBJ2-1): DVKVTQSSRYLVKRTGEKVFLECVQDMDHENMFWYRQDPGLGLRLIYFSYDVKMKEKGDIPEGYSVSREKKERFSLILESASTNQTSMYLCASSFWKGLAEIEQFFGPGTRLTVL.